This TCR beta chain was profiled in a study of PD-L1 blockade in urothelial cancer. Profiling relied on immunoSEQ multiplex PCR, and the TCRdb table lists in-frame clones only, not all of them. Among 70,000 or so clones listed, roughly 91% were seen once. The CDR3 contains 16 residues. The germline gives CDR1 SGHDT, CDR2 YYEEEE. J was trimmed by 5 bases and V by 4 bases; bases with no gene match: 14. This sequence originates from a man aged 60 to 69 with urothelial cancer. This sample comprised PBMCs, obtained around atezolizumab (anti-PD-L1) treatment. The rearrangement uses TRBV5-6 and TRBJ1-2, with 7 bases lining up with TRBD1. The CDR3 region is CASSRDSLTGDYGYTF. DNA for the CDR3: TGTGCCAGCAGCCGGGACAGCCTAACAGGGGATTATGGCTACACCTTC.